Following are 6 T cell receptor beta chains from one sample sequenced in a study of shared clonotypes between healthy human individuals. This table comes from immunoSEQ multiplex PCR, and its TCRdb copy is limited to in-frame clones, with some not included. The top ten hold about 1.5% of the sample, which has 950,000 to 1,300,000 clones, 75% seen once. The sequencing sample was made of memory CD4+ T cells sorted from blood. Subset specified: CD45RA-negative fraction. These receptors originate from a man aged 18 to 35 in good health.

J is TRBJ1-6 and V is TRBV5-6; D ambiguous. Germline CDR1 SGHDT, CDR2 YYEEEE. This CDR3 comprises 14 residues. V was clipped by 0 bases and J by 9 bases, with 10 bases between them. CDR3 DNA: TGTGCCAGCAGCTTGGGGCAGAAGGGTTCACCCCTCCACTTT. As protein: CASSLGQKGSPLHF.

This rearrangement joins TRBV10-3 to TRBJ2-3; 16 nucleotides align to TRBD2. The V gene end was trimmed by 6 bases and the J gene end by 5 bases; junction bases not matched to a gene: 11. The CDR3 covers 18 residues. Germline assignment: CDR1 ENHRY and CDR2 SYGVKD. The CDR3 nucleotides read TGTGCCATCAGAGGAGGGACTAGCGGGAGGGCCGAAGAAGATACGCAGTATTTT. Translating gives CAIRGGTSGRAEEDTQYF.

This rearrangement joins TRBV18 to TRBJ2-7; D is uncertain. The V and J ends lost 3 bases and 7 bases respectively, with 7 bases between them. Per the germline V gene, CDR1 is KGHSH and CDR2 is LQKENI. CDR3 size: 11 residues. CDR3 sequence (DNA): TGTGCCAGCTCACCTAGTTTGGAGCAGTACTTC. Protein product: CASSPSLEQYF.

The sample holds a few counts of this clone. Written as DNA, the CDR3 is TGTGCCAGCATCTCCGGTGGCTCTTCACCCCTCCACTTT. This translates into CASISGGSSPLHF. The rearrangement links TRBV28 to TRBJ1-6, with D uncertain. The CDR3 has 13 residues. Germline values: CDR1 MDHEN, CDR2 SYDVKM. Trimming took 7 bases from V and 9 from J, leaving 13 bases between them.

This chain links TRBV27 with TRBJ2-3, with no clear D. The V and J ends lost 4 bases and 4 bases respectively, with 12 bases between them. The CDR3 loop spans 14 amino acids. Per germline, CDR1 MNHEY and CDR2 SMNVEV (reference sequence). The CDR3 region is CASSSPGGSDTQYF. Here the CDR3 DNA reads TGTGCCAGCAGTTCCCCGGGTGGGTCAGATACGCAGTATTTT.

The chain couples TRBV11-1 to TRBJ1-1; TRBD1 is a possible D gene (5 bases). Germline CDR1 and CDR2: SGHAT and FQDESV (reference sequence). V dropped 5 bases and J dropped 11 bases, with 24 bases sitting between them. The CDR3 contains 15 residues. CDR3 protein: CASSRGTGAGPTAFF. The CDR3, as DNA: TGTGCCAGCAGCCGGGGGACTGGAGCCGGACCTACTGCTTTCTTT. Variable domain in full (rest from reference TRBV11-1 and TRBJ1-1): EAEVAQSPRYKITEKSQAVAFWCDPISGHATLYWYRQILGQGPELLVQFQDESVVDDSQLPKDRFSAERLKGVDSTLKIQPAELGDSAMYLCASSRGTGAGPTAFFGQGTRLTVV.